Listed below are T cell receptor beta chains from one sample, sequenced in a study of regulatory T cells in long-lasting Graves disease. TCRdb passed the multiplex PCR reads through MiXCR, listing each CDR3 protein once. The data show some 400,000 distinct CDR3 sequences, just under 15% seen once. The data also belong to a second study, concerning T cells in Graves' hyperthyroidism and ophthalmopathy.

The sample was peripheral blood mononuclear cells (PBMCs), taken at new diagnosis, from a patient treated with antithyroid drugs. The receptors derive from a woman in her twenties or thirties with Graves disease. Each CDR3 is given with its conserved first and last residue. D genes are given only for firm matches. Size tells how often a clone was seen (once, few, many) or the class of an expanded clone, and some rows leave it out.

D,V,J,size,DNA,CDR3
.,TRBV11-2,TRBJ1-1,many,TGTGCCAGCAGCTTAGATCCTTTGAACACTGAAGCTTTCTTT,CASSLDPLNTEAFF
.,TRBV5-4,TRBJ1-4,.,TGTGCCAGCAGCCCCACCGCAACTAATGAAAAACTGTTTTTT,CASSPTATNEKLFF
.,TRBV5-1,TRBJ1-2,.,TGTGCCAGCAGCTTGGGCCGGGCGGGAAGGTATGGCTACACCTTC,CASSLGRAGRYGYTF
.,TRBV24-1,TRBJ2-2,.,TGTGCCACCATGCAGGGATCCCAAGGCCCGAACACCGGGGAGCTGTTTTTT,CATMQGSQGPNTGELFF
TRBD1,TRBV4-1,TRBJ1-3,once,TGCGCCAGCAGCCAGTCACAGGGGACTGGAAACACCATATATTTT,CASSQSQGTGNTIYF
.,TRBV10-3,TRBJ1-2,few,TGTGCCATCAGGGGCGAGCGCTATGGCTACACCTTC,CAIRGERYGYTF
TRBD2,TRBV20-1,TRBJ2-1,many,TGCAGTGCTAGAGAGACTAGCGGGTCCTACAATGAGCAGTTCTTC,CSARETSGSYNEQFF
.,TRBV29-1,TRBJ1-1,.,TGCGGCGTGGGGCAGGGAGGCACTGAAGCTTTCTTT,CGVGQGGTEAFF
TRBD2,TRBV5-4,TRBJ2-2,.,TGTGCCAGCAGCTTGGGGACTAGCGGGAAATCCGGGGAGCTGTTTTTT,CASSLGTSGKSGELFF
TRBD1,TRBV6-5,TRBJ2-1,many,TGTGCCAGCAGTTACGACAGGGGAACCTACAATGAGCAGTTCTTC,CASSYDRGTYNEQFF
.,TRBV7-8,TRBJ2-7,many,TGTGCCAGCAGCTTTGTTCCGTCCCCCGAGCAGTACTTC,CASSFVPSPEQYF
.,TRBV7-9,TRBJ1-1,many,TGTGCCAGCAGAGACCGGGGGGTCATGTCGCTCGTGAACACTGAAGCTTTCTTT,CASRDRGVMSLVNTEAFF
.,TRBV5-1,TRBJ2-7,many,TGCGCCAGCAGCTTGGACGGGACGGGATCCTACGAGCAGTACTTC,CASSLDGTGSYEQYF
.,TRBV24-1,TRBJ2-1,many,TGTGCCACCTCGACTACAGGGAACCCCTACAATGAGCAGTTCTTC,CATSTTGNPYNEQFF
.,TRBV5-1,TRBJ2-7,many,TGCGCCAGCGCCCCGGCGGGTAGCGGCTACGAGCAGTACTTC,CASAPAGSGYEQYF
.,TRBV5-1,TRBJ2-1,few,TGCGCCAGCAGCTTGGGTTTAGTAGGGAGCTCCTACAATGAGCAGTTCTTC,CASSLGLVGSSYNEQFF
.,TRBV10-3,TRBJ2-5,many,TGTGCCATTAGCCCGGGGGAGGCGAAAGAGACCCAGTACTTC,CAISPGEAKETQYF
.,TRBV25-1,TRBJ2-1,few,TGTGCCAGCAGTGTCGTCAATGAGCAGTTCTTC,CASSVVNEQFF
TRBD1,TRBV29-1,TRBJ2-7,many,TGCAGCGTTGTGGACAGGGAGGACGCGGGCGAGCAGTACTTC,CSVVDREDAGEQYF
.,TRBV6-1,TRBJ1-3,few,TGTGCCAGCAGGATGGACCCGACAGGTGGAAACACCACATATTTT,CASRMDPTGGNTTYF
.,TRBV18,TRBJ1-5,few,TGTGCCAGCTCACTTGGTCCCGGGGGGGCAGGGCAGCCCCAGCATTTT,CASSLGPGGAGQPQHF
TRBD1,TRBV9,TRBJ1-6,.,TGTGCCAGCAGCGTCGGTGGCGGGACAGGGTATAATTCACCCCTCCACTTT,CASSVGGGTGYNSPLHF
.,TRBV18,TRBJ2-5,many,TGTGCCAGCTCACCAAGTCCCCAGGGTAACAAAGAGACCCAGTACTTC,CASSPSPQGNKETQYF
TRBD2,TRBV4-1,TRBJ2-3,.,TGCGCCAGCAGGCCAGAGTCGGGACTAGCGGGAGATAGTACGCAGTATTTT,CASRPESGLAGDSTQYF
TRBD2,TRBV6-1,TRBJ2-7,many,TGTGCCAGCAGACCCAGCGGGAGGGCCGACGAGCAGTACTTC,CASRPSGRADEQYF
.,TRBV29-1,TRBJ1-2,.,TGCAGCGTTCGAACGCGGACAGATAACTATGGCTACACCTTC,CSVRTRTDNYGYTF
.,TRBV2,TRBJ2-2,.,TGTGCCAGCAGAGGGTTAAGGGGGGAGGACACCGGGGAGCTGTTTTTT,CASRGLRGEDTGELFF
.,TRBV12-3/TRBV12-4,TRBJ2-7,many,TGTGCCAGCAGTTTGTCCAGGTTCTCCTACGAGCAGTACTTC,CASSLSRFSYEQYF
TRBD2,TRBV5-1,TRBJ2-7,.,TGTGCCAGCAGCCCACTTTCGGGACTAGCGGGAATATGGTCCTACGAGCAGTACTTC,CASSPLSGLAGIWSYEQYF
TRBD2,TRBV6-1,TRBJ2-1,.,TGTGCCAGCAGTGAAATACTAGCGGAGATTTACAATGAGCAGTTCTTC,CASSEILAEIYNEQFF
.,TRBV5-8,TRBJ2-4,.,TGTGCCAGCACCCCCTCAGTAGCCAAAAACATTCAGTACTTC,CASTPSVAKNIQYF
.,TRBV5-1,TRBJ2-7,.,TGCGCCAGCAGCTCGAGTTGGGAGACTAGCTACGAGCAGTACTTC,CASSSSWETSYEQYF
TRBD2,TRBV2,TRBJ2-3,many,TGTGCCAGCAGTCCCCGGGGGACTAGCGGGAGGGCGGTCGTGGCAGATACGCAGTATTTT,CASSPRGTSGRAVVADTQYF
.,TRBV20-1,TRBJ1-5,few,TGCAGTGTCGCGGGGCCGGGGAGTTTAGCCCAGCATTTT,CSVAGPGSLAQHF
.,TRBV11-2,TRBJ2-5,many,TGTGCCAGCAGCGCCCACACGGAATGGGAGACCCAGTACTTC,CASSAHTEWETQYF
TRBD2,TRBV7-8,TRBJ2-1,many,TGTGCCAGCAGCTCGCGACTAGCGGGGGTTAAATACAATGAGCAGTTCTTC,CASSSRLAGVKYNEQFF
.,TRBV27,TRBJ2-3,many,TGTGCCAGCAGCTCGCTACTAGGAGGAGGCACAGATACGCAGTATTTT,CASSSLLGGGTDTQYF
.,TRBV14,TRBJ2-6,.,TGTGCCAGCAGCGTATTCAGCTCTGGGGCCAACGTCCTGACTTTC,CASSVFSSGANVLTF